One T cell receptor (beta chain) is described in this entry. Its specificity is not known. The sample comes from a study of blood T cells in healthy people across ages. Study outcomes and limitations: The study found more naive CD4+ cells and higher diversity in long-lived than aged donors.

Then a second PCR, running about 6 to 12 cycles, was carried out with a sample-barcoded 5' primer and a J-beta primer mix. A template-switch adaptor that had 12 random nucleotides put a tag on each cDNA molecule. One entry per CDR3 protein results from TCRdb running MiXCR on the 5' RACE reads. The sample carries around 1.5 million distinct CDR3 sequences, around 36% recorded once. Input material: blood. This TCR derives from a woman in her twenties or thirties in good health.

The DNA of the CDR3 is TGTGCCAGCCTCGATCCCGGCGCCGGCTACACCTTC. Protein product: CASLDPGAGYTF. The rearrangement links TRBV6-5 to TRBJ1-2; no reliable D call. Trimming removed 8 bases at V and 8 bases at J, with 15 bases between. This CDR3 spans 12 amino acids. CDR1 and CDR2 (germline): MNHEY, SVGAGI.